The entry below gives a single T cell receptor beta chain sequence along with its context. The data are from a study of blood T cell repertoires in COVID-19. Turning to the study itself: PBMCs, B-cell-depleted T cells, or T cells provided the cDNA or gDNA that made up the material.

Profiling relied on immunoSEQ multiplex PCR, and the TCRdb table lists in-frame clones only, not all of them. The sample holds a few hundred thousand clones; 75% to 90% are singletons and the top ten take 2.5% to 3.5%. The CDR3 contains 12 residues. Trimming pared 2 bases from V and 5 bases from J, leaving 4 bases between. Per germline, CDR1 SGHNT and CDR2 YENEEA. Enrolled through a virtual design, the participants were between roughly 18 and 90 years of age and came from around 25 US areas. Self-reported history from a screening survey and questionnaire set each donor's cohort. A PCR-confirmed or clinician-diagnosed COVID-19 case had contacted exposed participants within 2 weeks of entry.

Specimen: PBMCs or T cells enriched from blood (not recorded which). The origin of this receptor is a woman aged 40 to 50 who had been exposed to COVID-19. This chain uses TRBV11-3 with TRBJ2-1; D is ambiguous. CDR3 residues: CASSLSDNEQFF. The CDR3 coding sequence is TGTGCCAGCAGCTTATCCGACAATGAGCAGTTCTTC.